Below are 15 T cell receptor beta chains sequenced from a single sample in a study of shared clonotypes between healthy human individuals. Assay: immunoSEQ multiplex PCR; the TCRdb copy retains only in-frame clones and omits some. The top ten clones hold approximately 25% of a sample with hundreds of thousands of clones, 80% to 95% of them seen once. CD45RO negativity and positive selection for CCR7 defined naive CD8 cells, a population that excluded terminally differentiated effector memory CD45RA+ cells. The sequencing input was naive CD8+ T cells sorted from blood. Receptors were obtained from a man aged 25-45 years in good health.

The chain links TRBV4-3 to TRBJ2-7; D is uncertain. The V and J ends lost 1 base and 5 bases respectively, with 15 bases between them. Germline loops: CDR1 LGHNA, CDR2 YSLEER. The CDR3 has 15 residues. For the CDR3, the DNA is TGCGCCAGCAGCCAAGGTCCCTCCATTAGGGACGAGCAGTACTTC. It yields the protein CASSQGPSIRDEQYF.

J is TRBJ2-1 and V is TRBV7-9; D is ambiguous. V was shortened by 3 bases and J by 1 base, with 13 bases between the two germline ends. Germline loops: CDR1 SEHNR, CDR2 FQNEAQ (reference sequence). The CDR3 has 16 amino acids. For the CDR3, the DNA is TGTGCCAGCAGCTTCGTAGGTGGGTTATCCTACAATGAGCAGTTCTTC. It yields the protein CASSFVGGLSYNEQFF. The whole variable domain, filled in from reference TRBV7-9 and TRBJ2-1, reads DTGVSQNPRHKITKRGQNVTFRCDPISEHNRLYWYRQTLGQGPEFLTYFQNEAQLEKSRLLSDRFSAERPKGSFSTLEIQRTEQGDSAMYLCASSFVGGLSYNEQFFGPGTRLTVL.

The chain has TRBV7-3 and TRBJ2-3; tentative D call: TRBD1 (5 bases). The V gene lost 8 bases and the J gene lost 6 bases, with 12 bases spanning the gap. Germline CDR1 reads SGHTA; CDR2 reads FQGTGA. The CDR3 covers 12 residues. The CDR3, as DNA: TGTGCCAGCGGGGCTCTCGGTGATACGCAGTATTTT. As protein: CASGALGDTQYF.

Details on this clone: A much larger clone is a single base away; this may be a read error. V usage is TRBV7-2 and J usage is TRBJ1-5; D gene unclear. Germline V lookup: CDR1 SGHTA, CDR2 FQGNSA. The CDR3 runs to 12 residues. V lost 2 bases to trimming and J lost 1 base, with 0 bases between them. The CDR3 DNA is TGTGCCAGCAGCTTAAGCAATCAGCCCCAGCATTTT. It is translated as CASSLSNQPQHF.

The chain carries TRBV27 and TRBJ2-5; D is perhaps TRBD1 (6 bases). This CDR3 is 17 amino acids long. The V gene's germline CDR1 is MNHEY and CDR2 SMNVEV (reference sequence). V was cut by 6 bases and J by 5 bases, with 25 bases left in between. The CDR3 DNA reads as TGTGCCAGCAGCCCGCAGACCCGACAGGCCGGGGAGGAGACCCAGTACTTC. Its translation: CASSPQTRQAGEETQYF.

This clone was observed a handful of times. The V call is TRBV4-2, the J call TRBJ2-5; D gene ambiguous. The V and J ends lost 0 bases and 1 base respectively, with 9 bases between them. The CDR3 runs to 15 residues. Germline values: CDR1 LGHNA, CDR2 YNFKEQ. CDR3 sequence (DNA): TGTGCCAGCAGCCAAGACCCAGGCGGCCAAGAGACCCAGTACTTC. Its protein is CASSQDPGGQETQYF.

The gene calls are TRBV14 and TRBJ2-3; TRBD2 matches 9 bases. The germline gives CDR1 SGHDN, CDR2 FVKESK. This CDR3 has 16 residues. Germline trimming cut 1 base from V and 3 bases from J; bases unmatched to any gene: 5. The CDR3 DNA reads TGTGCCAGCAGCCAAGGCGCTAGCGGGATGACAGATACGCAGTATTTT. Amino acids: CASSQGASGMTDTQYF.

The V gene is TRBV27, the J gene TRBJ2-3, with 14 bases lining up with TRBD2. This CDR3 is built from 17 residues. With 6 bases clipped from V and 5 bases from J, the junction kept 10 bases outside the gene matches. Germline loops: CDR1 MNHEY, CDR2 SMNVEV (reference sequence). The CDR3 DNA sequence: TGTGCCAGCAGGGGTTCCGGGGGACTAGCGGGAGTAGATACGCAGTATTTT. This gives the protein CASRGSGGLAGVDTQYF.

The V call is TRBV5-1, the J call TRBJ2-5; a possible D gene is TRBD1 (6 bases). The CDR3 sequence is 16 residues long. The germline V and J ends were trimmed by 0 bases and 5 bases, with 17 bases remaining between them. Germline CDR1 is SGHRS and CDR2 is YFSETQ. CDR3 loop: CASSLVAGQLRETQYF. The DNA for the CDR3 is TGCGCCAGCAGCTTGGTGGCAGGACAGCTTAGGGAGACCCAGTACTTC.

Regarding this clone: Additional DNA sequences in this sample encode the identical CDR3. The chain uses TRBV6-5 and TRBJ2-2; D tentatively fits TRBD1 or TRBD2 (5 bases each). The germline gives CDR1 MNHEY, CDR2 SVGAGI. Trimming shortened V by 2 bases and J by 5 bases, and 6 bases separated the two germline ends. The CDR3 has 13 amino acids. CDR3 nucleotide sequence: TGTGCCAGCAGTTACGGGGGTACCGGGGAGCTGTTTTTT. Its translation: CASSYGGTGELFF.

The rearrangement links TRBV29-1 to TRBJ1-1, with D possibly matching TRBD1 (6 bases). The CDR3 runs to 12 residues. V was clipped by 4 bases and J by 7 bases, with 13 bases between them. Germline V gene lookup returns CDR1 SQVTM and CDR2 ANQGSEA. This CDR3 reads CSVGNRAREAFF. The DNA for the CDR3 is TGCAGCGTTGGAAACAGGGCCCGTGAAGCTTTCTTT.

The DNA of the CDR3 is TGTGCCATCAGTGAGTCTGGACAGCTGGATCAGCCCCAGCATTTT. This codes for CAISESGQLDQPQHF. The chain couples TRBV10-3 to TRBJ1-5; tentative D call: TRBD1 (6 bases). Trimming left V 0 bases short and J 5 bases short, with 11 bases between. The CDR3 covers 15 residues. CDR1 is ENHRY, CDR2 SYGVKD, per germline.

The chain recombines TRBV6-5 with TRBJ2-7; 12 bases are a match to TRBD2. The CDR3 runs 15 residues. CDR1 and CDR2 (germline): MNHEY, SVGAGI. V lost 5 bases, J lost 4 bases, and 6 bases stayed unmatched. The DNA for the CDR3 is TGTGCCAGCAGTCCCCTAGCGGGAGGGTCTTACGAGCAGTACTTC. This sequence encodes CASSPLAGGSYEQYF.

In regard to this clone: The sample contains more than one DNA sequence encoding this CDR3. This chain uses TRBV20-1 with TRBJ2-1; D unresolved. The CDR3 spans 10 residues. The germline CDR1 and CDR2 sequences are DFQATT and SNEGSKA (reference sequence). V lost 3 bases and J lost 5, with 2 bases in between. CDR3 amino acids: CSARDNEQFF. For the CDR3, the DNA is TGCAGTGCTAGGGACAATGAGCAGTTCTTC.

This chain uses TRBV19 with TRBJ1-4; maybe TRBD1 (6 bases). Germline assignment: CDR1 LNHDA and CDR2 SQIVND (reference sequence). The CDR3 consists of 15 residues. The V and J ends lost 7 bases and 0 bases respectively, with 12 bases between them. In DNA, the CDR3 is TGTGCCAGTACCTGGGGGCCAGCAACTAATGAAAAACTGTTTTTT. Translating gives CASTWGPATNEKLFF.